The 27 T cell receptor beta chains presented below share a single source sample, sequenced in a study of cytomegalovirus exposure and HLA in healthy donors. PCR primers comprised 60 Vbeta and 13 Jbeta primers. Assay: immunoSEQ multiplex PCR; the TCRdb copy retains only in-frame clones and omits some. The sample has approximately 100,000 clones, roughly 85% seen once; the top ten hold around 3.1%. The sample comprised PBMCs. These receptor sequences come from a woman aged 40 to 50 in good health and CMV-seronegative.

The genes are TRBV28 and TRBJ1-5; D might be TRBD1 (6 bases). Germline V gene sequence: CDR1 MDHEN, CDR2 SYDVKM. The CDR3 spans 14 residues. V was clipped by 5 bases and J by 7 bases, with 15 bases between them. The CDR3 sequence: CASSLHRAEQPQHF. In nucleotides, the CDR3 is TGTGCCAGCAGTCTACACAGGGCGGAGCAGCCCCAGCATTTT.

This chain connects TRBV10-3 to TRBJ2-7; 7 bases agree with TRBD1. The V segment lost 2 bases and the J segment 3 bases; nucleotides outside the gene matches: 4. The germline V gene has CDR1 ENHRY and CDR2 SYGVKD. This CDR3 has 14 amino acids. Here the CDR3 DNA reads TGTGCCATCAGTGAGAAGGGGGCGGTCTACGAGCAGTACTTC. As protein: CAISEKGAVYEQYF.

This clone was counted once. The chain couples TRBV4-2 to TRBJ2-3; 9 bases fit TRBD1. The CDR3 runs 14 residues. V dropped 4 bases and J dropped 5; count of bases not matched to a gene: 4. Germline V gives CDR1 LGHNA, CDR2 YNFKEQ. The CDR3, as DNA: TGTGCCAGCAGCCTCCGGACAGGGGAAGATACGCAGTATTTT. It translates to CASSLRTGEDTQYF.

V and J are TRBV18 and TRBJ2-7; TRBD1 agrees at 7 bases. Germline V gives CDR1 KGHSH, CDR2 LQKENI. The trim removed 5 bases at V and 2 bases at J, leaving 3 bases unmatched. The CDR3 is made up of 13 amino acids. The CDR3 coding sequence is TGTGCCAGCTCAAGGGACAGAACCTACGAGCAGTACTTC. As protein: CASSRDRTYEQYF.

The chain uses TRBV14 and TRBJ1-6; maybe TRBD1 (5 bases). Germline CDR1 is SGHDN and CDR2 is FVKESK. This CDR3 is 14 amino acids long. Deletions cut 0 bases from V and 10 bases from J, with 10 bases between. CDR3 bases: TGTGCCAGCAGCCAAGATCGGAGGGGATCACCCCTCCACTTT. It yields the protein CASSQDRRGSPLHF.

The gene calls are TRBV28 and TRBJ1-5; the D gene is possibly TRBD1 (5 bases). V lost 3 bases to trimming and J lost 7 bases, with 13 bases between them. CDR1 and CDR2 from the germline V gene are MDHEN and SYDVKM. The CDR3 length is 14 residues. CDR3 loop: CASSLLRGHQPQHF. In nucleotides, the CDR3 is TGTGCCAGCAGTTTGCTAAGGGGCCACCAGCCCCAGCATTTT.

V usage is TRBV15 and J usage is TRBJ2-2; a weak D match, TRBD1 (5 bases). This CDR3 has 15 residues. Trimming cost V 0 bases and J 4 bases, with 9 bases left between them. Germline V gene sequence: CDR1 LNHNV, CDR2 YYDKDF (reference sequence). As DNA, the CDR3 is TGTGCCACCAGCAGAGATCAGGGCATCACCGGGGAGCTGTTTTTT. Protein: CATSRDQGITGELFF.

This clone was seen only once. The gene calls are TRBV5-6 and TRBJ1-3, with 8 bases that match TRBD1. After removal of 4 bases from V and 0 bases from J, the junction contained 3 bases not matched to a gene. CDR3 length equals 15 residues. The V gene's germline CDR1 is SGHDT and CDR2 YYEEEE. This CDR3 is CASSRTGGSGNTIYF. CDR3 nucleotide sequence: TGTGCCAGCAGCAGAACAGGGGGCTCTGGAAACACCATATATTTT.

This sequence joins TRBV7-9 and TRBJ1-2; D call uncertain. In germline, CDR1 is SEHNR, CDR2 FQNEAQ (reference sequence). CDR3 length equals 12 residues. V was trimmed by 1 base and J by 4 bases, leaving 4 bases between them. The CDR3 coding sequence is TGTGCCAGCAGCTTAGACAGCTATGGCTACACCTTC. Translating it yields CASSLDSYGYTF.

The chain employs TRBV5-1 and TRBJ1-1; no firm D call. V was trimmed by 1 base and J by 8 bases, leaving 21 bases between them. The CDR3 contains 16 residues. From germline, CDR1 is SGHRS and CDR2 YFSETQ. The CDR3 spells CASSLTSEREVVEAFF. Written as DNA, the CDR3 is TGCGCCAGCAGCTTGACGTCTGAACGAGAAGTGGTCGAAGCTTTCTTT. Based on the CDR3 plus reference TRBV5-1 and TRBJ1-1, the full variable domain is KAGVTQTPRYLIKTRGQQVTLSCSPISGHRSVSWYQQTPGQGLQFLFEYFSETQRNKGNFPGRFSGRQFSNSRSEMNVSTLELGDSALYLCASSLTSEREVVEAFFGQGTRLTVV.

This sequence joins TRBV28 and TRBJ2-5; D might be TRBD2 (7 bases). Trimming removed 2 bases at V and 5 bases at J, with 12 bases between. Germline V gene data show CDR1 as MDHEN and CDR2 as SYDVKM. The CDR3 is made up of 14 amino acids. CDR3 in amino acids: CASSLGGGEETQYF. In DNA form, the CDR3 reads TGTGCCAGCAGTTTAGGGGGGGGCGAGGAGACCCAGTACTTC.

The CDR3 sequence is CASSRDRGAESSYEQYF. CDR3 DNA: TGTGCCAGCAGCCGTGACAGGGGGGCGGAAAGCTCCTACGAGCAGTACTTC. The chain employs TRBV27 and TRBJ2-7, with TRBD1 matching 9 bases. CDR3 length: 17 residues. The germline CDR1 and CDR2 sequences are MNHEY and SMNVEV (reference sequence). The junction had 12 bases not matched to a gene; V was cut back by 6 bases and J by 0 bases.

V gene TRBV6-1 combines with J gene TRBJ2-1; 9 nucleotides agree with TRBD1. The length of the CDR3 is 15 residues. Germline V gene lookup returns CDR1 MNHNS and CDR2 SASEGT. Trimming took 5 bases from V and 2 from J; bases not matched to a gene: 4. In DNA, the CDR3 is TGTGCCAGCAGTACCACAGGGGGCCCCTACAATGAGCAGTTCTTC. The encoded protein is CASSTTGGPYNEQFF.

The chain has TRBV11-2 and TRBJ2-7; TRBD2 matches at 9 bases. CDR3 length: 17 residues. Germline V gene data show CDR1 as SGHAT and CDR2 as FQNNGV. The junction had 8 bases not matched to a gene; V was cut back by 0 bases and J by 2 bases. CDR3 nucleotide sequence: TGTGCCAGCAGCTTAGAAGGTGGGTCTAGCGGGGCCTACGAGCAGTACTTC. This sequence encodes CASSLEGGSSGAYEQYF.

CDR3 region: CASNPGLLNQPQHF. In DNA form, the CDR3 reads TGTGCCAGTAATCCGGGACTGCTCAATCAGCCCCAGCATTTT. The chain has TRBV19 and TRBJ1-5; weak D call: TRBD1 (5 bases). V dropped 7 bases and J dropped 3 bases, with 13 bases sitting between them. The CDR3 runs 14 residues. Per the germline V gene, CDR1 is LNHDA and CDR2 is SQIVND (reference sequence).

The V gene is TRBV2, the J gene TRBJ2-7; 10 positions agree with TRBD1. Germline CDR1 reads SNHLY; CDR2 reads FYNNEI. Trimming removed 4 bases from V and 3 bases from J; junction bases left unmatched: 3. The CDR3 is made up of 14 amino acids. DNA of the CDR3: TGTGCCAGCAGTGGGGACAGGGGAAACTACGAGCAGTACTTC. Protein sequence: CASSGDRGNYEQYF.

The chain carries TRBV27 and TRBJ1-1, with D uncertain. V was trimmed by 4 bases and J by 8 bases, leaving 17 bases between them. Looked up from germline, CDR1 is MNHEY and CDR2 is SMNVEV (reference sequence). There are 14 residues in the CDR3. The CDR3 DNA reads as TGTGCCAGCAGTTCTACAGAATCCCCATTCGAAGCTTTCTTT. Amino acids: CASSSTESPFEAFF.

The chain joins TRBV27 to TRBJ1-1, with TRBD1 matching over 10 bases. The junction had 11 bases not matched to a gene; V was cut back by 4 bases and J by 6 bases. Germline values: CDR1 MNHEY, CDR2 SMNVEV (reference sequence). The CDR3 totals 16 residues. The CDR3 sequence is CASSSRQGAFIAEAFF. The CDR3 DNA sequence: TGTGCCAGCAGTTCCCGACAGGGGGCCTTTATCGCTGAAGCTTTCTTT.

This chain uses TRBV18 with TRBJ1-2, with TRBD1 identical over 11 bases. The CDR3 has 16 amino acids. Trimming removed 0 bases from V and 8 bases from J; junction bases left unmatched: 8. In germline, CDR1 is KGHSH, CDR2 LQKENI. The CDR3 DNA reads TGTGCCAGCTCACCACCCCGGGACAGGGGGAGAGGCGGCTACACCTTC. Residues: CASSPPRDRGRGGYTF.

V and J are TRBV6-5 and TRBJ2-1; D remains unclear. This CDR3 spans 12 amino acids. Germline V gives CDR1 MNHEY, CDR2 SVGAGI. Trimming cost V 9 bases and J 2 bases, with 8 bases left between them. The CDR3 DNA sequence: TGTGCCAGTCTAGGTCCCTACAATGAGCAGTTCTTC. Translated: CASLGPYNEQFF.

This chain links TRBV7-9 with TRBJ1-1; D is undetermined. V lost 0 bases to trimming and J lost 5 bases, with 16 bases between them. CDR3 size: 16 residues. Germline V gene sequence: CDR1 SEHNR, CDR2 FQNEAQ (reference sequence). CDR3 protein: CASSLAQGAPGTEAFF. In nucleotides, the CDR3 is TGTGCCAGCAGCTTAGCGCAAGGAGCGCCGGGGACTGAAGCTTTCTTT. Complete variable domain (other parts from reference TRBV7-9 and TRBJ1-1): DTGVSQNPRHKITKRGQNVTFRCDPISEHNRLYWYRQTLGQGPEFLTYFQNEAQLEKSRLLSDRFSAERPKGSFSTLEIQRTEQGDSAMYLCASSLAQGAPGTEAFFGQGTRLTVV.

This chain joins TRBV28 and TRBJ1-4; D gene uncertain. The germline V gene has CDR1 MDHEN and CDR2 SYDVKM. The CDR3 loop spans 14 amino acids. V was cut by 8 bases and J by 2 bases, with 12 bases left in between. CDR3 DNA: TGTGCCAGCTGTCAGTTGTTGACTAATGAAAAACTGTTTTTT. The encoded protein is CASCQLLTNEKLFF.

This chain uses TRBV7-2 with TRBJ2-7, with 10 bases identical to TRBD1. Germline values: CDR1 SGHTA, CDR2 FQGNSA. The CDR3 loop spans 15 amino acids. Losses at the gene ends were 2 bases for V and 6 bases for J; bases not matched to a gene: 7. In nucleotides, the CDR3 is TGTGCCAGCAGCTTAACCGGGACAGGGGTCTCCGAGCAGTACTTC. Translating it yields CASSLTGTGVSEQYF.

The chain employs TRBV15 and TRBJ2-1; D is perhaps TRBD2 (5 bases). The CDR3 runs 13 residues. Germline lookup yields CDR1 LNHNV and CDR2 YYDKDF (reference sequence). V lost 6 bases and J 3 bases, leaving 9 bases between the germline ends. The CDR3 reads CATRVGVYNEQFF. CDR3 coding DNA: TGTGCCACCAGGGTCGGGGTCTACAATGAGCAGTTCTTC.

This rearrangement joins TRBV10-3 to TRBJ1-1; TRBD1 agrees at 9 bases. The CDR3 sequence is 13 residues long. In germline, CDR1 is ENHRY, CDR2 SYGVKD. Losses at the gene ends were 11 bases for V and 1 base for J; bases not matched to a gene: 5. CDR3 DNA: TGTGCCGCCCGGGACAGGGAGAACACTGAAGCTTTCTTT. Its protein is CAARDRENTEAFF.

In DNA form, the CDR3 reads TGTGCCAGCAGTTATTCTCAGGCAGGCAATCAGCCCCAGCATTTT. This sequence encodes CASSYSQAGNQPQHF. V usage is TRBV6-6 and J usage is TRBJ1-5; D remains unclear. CDR1 is MNHNY and CDR2 is SVGAGI in the germline V gene (reference sequence). The CDR3 runs 15 residues. Trimming pared 3 bases from V and 2 bases from J, leaving 11 bases between.

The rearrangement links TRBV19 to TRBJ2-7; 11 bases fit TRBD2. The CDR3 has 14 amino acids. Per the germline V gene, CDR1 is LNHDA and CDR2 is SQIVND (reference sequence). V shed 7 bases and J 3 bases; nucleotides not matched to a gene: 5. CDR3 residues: CASTSGTSGYEQYF. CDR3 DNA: TGTGCCAGTACCTCCGGGACTAGCGGCTACGAGCAGTACTTC. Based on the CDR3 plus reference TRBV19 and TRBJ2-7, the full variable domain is DGGITQSPKYLFRKEGQNVTLSCEQNLNHDAMYWYRQDPGQGLRLIYYSQIVNDFQKGDIAEGYSVSREKKESFPLTVTSAQKNPTAFYLCASTSGTSGYEQYFGPGTRLTVT.